The 28 T cell receptor beta chains below come from one sample, sequenced in a study of regulatory T cells in long-lasting Graves disease. Sequencing libraries for TCR beta were prepared with iRepertoire HTBI primers and Arm-PCR of CDR3 regions. TCRdb reprocessed the multiplex PCR reads via MiXCR and lists one record per CDR3 protein. The table lists roughly 420,000 distinct CDR3 sequences, roughly 15% of them singletons. Noted time point: newly diagnosed GD, antithyroid drugs for less than 3 months. Scientists built the TCR library using RNA that was extracted from PBMCs. These same data were also listed under a study on T cells in Graves' hyperthyroidism and ophthalmopathy.

The sequenced sample was peripheral blood mononuclear cells (PBMCs), obtained at new diagnosis, from a patient treated with antithyroid drugs. The receptor set was obtained from a woman aged 18-29 years with Graves disease.

As regards this clonotype: A far larger clone is only one base removed, so a read error is likely. The chain uses TRBV2 and TRBJ2-1, with 7 positions matching TRBD2. The CDR3 covers 14 residues. Germline V gene sequence: CDR1 SNHLY, CDR2 FYNNEI. V trimming: 2 bases; J trimming: 10 bases; junction bases outside the gene matches: 8. As DNA, the CDR3 is TGTGCCAGCAGTGAATTACGACTAGCTGTCGAGCAGTTCTTC. It translates to CASSELRLAVEQFF.

This clonotype was observed a handful of times. This sequence may be a read error, since a much larger clone differs from it by one base. For the CDR3, the DNA is TGCAGTGCTAGTCCCCGGAACACTGAAGCTTTCTTT. This codes for CSASPRNTEAFF. The chain carries TRBV20-1 and TRBJ1-1; no firm D call. CDR1 and CDR2 from the germline V gene are DFQATT and SNEGSKA (reference sequence). Between the trimmed V and J ends, which lost 3 bases and 1 base, there was a span of 6 bases. This CDR3 is built from 12 residues.

This clonotype was counted many times. This chain joins TRBV7-2 and TRBJ2-7, with 12 nucleotides matching TRBD2. From germline, CDR1 is SGHTA and CDR2 FQGNSA. Trimming took 6 bases from V and 5 from J; bases not matched to a gene: 5. This CDR3 is 14 amino acids long. In DNA form, the CDR3 reads TGTGCCAGCAGTCGTCTAGCGGGAGGGGACGAGCAGTACTTC. Amino acid sequence: CASSRLAGGDEQYF. Full variable domain (rest looked up from reference TRBV7-2 and TRBJ2-7): GAGVSQSPSNKVTEKGKDVELRCDPISGHTALYWYRQSLGQGLEFLIYFQGNSAPDKSGLPSDRFSAERTGGSVSTLTIQRTQQEDSAVYLCASSRLAGGDEQYFGPGTRLTVT.

Remarks on this clonotype: A read error may be the cause here, since a much bigger clone is one base away. The J gene is TRBJ1-1, the V gene TRBV18, with 7 bases fitting TRBD1. The CDR3 runs 15 residues. J was trimmed by 4 bases and V by 1 base; bases with no gene match: 6. Germline V gene lookup returns CDR1 KGHSH and CDR2 LQKENI. CDR3 sequence (DNA): TGTGCCAGCTCACCACTTGGCAGGGGGGGCACTGAAGCTTTCTTT. Protein sequence: CASSPLGRGGTEAFF. Variable domain in full (rest from reference TRBV18 and TRBJ1-1): NAGVMQNPRHLVRRRGQEARLRCSPMKGHSHVYWYRQLPEEGLKFMVYLQKENIIDESGMPKERFSAEFPKEGPSILRIQQVVRGDSAAYFCASSPLGRGGTEAFFGQGTRLTVV.

At least ten counts were recorded for this clonotype. The chain links TRBV11-2 to TRBJ2-3, with 14 bases that match TRBD2. V trimming: 2 bases; J trimming: 4 bases; junction bases outside the gene matches: 8. Per germline, CDR1 SGHAT and CDR2 FQNNGV. The CDR3 spans 18 residues. CDR3: CASSLSPTSGRVADTQYF. In DNA form, the CDR3 reads TGTGCCAGCAGCTTATCGCCGACTAGCGGGAGGGTGGCAGATACGCAGTATTTT. The variable domain in full, with the rest retrieved from reference TRBV11-2 and TRBJ2-3, is EAGVAQSPRYKIIEKRQSVAFWCNPISGHATLYWYQQILGQGPKLLIQFQNNGVVDDSQLPKDRFSAERLKGVDSTLKIQPAKLEDSAVYLCASSLSPTSGRVADTQYFGPGTRLTVL.

The DNA for the CDR3 is TGCGCCAGCAGCTCGCCCTCTTCTGGGGACGCTGAAGCTTTCTTT. Its translation: CASSSPSSGDAEAFF. This rearrangement joins TRBV5-1 to TRBJ1-1, with D possibly TRBD1 on 5 matching bases. Germline V gene lookup returns CDR1 SGHRS and CDR2 YFSETQ. CDR3 size: 15 residues. V lost 3 bases and J lost 6, with 18 bases in between.

Points on this clonotype: At one of its ends the junction is not consistent with the germline gene, which may arise from a read error. V usage is TRBV5-1 and J usage is TRBJ2-6, with D perhaps TRBD1 (5 bases). The CDR3 consists of 18 residues. Germline values: CDR1 SGHRS, CDR2 YFSETQ. Here the CDR3 DNA reads TGCGCCAGCAGCTTGGGCGACAGCTTAACCTCTGGAGCCAACGTCCTGACTTTC. It is translated as CASSLGDSLTSGANVLTF. Full variable domain (outside the CDR3, taken from reference TRBV5-1 and TRBJ2-6): KAGVTQTPRYLIKTRGQQVTLSCSPISGHRSVSWYQQTPGQGLQFLFEYFSETQRNKGNFPGRFSGRQFSNSRSEMNVSTLELGDSALYLCASSLGDSLTSGANVLTFGAGSRLTVL.

Ten or more counts support this clonotype. This chain links TRBV6-1 with TRBJ2-5, with TRBD2 matching 8 bases. The CDR3 sequence is 15 residues long. Per the germline V gene, CDR1 is MNHNS and CDR2 is SASEGT. After removal of 4 bases from V and 5 bases from J, the junction contained 9 bases not matched to a gene. This CDR3 is CASSGSGARGETQYF. The CDR3, as DNA: TGTGCCAGCAGTGGTAGCGGGGCGAGGGGTGAGACCCAGTACTTC.

With respect to this clonotype: With a far larger clone one base away, a read error is the likely cause. The chain is built from TRBV6-2 or TRBV6-3 and TRBJ2-4, with 13 bases that match TRBD2. V was clipped by 6 bases and J by 13 bases; unmatched bases: 21. CDR3 length: 18 amino acids. Germline loops: CDR1 MNHEY, CDR2 SVGEGT. The CDR3 nucleotides read TGTGCCAGCAGCCAGAGCCTAGGACTAGCGGGGGCCTACAATGAGCAGTACTTC. It specifies CASSQSLGLAGAYNEQYF.

This clonotype was picked up many times. The chain recombines TRBV28 with TRBJ2-5, with D perhaps assigned TRBD1 or TRBD2 (5 bases each). V lost 10 bases, J lost 4 bases, and 19 bases lay in between. There are 14 residues in the CDR3. The germline V gene encodes CDR1 MDHEN and CDR2 SYDVKM. The CDR3 protein is CATRMGPAGETQYF. The CDR3 DNA follows: TGTGCCACCAGGATGGGGCCCGCGGGAGAGACCCAGTACTTC.

This chain uses TRBV15 with TRBJ2-5, with 15 bases that match TRBD2. The DNA end is more similar to TRBJ2-7, so the J call may be wrong. Germline assignment: CDR1 LNHNV and CDR2 YYDKDF (reference sequence). The CDR3 is 18 amino acids. CDR3: CATSREFGLAGGPYEQYF. The CDR3 nucleotides read TGTGCCACCAGCAGAGAATTTGGACTAGCGGGAGGGCCCTACGAGCAGTACTTC.

V is TRBV6-1 and J is TRBJ1-5; no reliable D call. The CDR3 extends over 16 amino acids. The V end lost 2 bases, the J end lost 1 base, and 12 bases lay between the germline ends. Germline V CDR1 and CDR2: MNHNS, SASEGT. Here the CDR3 reads CASSELGRKSNQPQHF. The CDR3 nucleotides read TGTGCCAGCAGTGAACTCGGCAGAAAGAGCAATCAGCCCCAGCATTTT.

This clonotype was detected ten times or more. This rearrangement joins TRBV11-2 to TRBJ2-7, with 10 bases identical to TRBD2. V was clipped by 1 base and J by 3 bases; unmatched bases: 6. This CDR3 comprises 16 residues. Germline-derived CDR1 and CDR2 are SGHAT and FQNNGV. The CDR3 region is CASSLVVSGRFYEQYF. The CDR3 nucleotides read TGTGCCAGCAGCTTAGTGGTTAGCGGGAGGTTCTACGAGCAGTACTTC. The full variable domain, its missing parts supplied by reference TRBV11-2 and TRBJ2-7, is EAGVAQSPRYKIIEKRQSVAFWCNPISGHATLYWYQQILGQGPKLLIQFQNNGVVDDSQLPKDRFSAERLKGVDSTLKIQPAKLEDSAVYLCASSLVVSGRFYEQYFGPGTRLTVT.

This rearrangement joins TRBV30 to TRBJ2-7; possibly TRBD1 for D (6 bases). The CDR3 length is 13 residues. Per the germline V gene, CDR1 is GTSNPN and CDR2 is SVGIG (reference sequence). With 4 bases removed from V and 6 bases from J, the gap between germline ends came to 16 bases. DNA for the CDR3: TGTGCCTGGACCAGGAACGGACAGTCCGAGCAGTACTTC. Encoded protein: CAWTRNGQSEQYF. Variable domain in full (rest from reference TRBV30 and TRBJ2-7): SQTIHQWPATLVQPVGSPLSLECTVEGTSNPNLYWYRQAAGRGLQLLFYSVGIGQISSEVPQNLSASRPQDRQFILSSKKLLLSDSGFYLCAWTRNGQSEQYFGPGTRLTVT.

The chain employs TRBV29-1 and TRBJ2-7; 12 positions agree with TRBD2. The germline gives CDR1 SQVTM, CDR2 ANQGSEA. The CDR3 length is 13 residues. The V and J ends lost 6 bases and 3 bases, in that order; junction bases with no gene match: 3. DNA for the CDR3: TGCAGCGTAAGGACTAGCGGGATCTACGAGCAGTACTTC. Translating it yields CSVRTSGIYEQYF.

The V call is TRBV6-4, the J call TRBJ2-5; TRBD2 aligns across 8 bases. Matching the DNA end better, TRBJ2-1 makes the J call doubtful. CDR1 MRHNA and CDR2 SNTAGT come from the germline V gene. The CDR3 covers 13 residues. The CDR3 loop is CASRSGGGPSQFF. In nucleotides, the CDR3 is TGTGCCAGCAGATCCGGGGGGGGCCCATCCCAGTTCTTC.

This clonotype was recorded many times. The DNA for the CDR3 is TGTGCCAGCAGCCAACGAGCGGGAGGGTACAATGAGCAGTTCTTC. Encoded protein: CASSQRAGGYNEQFF. The chain couples TRBV9 to TRBJ2-1; TRBD2 agrees at 10 bases. V was pared by 4 bases and J by 4 bases, with 5 bases of the junction left unmatched. The CDR3 spans 15 residues. Germline CDR1 reads SGDLS; CDR2 reads YYNGEE.

This clonotype was counted ten times or more. The V call is TRBV5-1, the J call TRBJ2-3; D gene uncertain. The CDR3 runs 15 residues. The V end was cut by 0 bases, the J end by 0 bases, with 8 bases between. CDR1 is SGHRS and CDR2 is YFSETQ in the germline V gene. CDR3 residues: CASSLAFGSTDTQYF. Here the CDR3 DNA reads TGCGCCAGCAGCTTGGCCTTCGGGAGCACAGATACGCAGTATTTT.

This clonotype was counted ten times or more. The V gene is TRBV28, the J gene TRBJ2-7, with a weak D call TRBD1 (6 bases). The CDR3 length is 14 residues. V lost 6 bases to trimming and J lost 0 bases, with 12 bases between them. CDR1 and CDR2 (germline): MDHEN, SYDVKM. The CDR3 loop is CASSPQGTSYEQYF. The CDR3, as DNA: TGTGCCAGCAGCCCACAGGGAACCTCCTACGAGCAGTACTTC.

In this sample, this clonotype turned up a few times. This chain uses TRBV9 with TRBJ2-2, with D unclear. CDR3 length: 14 amino acids. Germline CDR1 reads SGDLS; CDR2 reads YYNGEE. Trimming stripped 0 bases from V and 3 bases from J, with 6 bases between. This CDR3 is CASSVDSYTGELFF. For the CDR3, the DNA is TGTGCCAGCAGCGTAGACAGCTACACCGGGGAGCTGTTTTTT. The complete variable domain, with remaining parts taken from reference TRBV9 and TRBJ2-2, reads DSGVTQTPKHLITATGQRVTLRCSPRSGDLSVYWYQQSLDQGLQFLIQYYNGEERAKGNILERFSAQQFPDLHSELNLSSLELGDSALYFCASSVDSYTGELFFGEGSRLTVL.

This clonotype was found many times. This chain links TRBV27 with TRBJ2-1; TRBD1 agrees at 9 bases. The CDR3 covers 15 residues. The J segment lost 4 bases and the V segment lost 5 bases, leaving 6 bases of the junction unmatched. The germline CDR1 and CDR2 sequences are MNHEY and SMNVEV (reference sequence). CDR3: CASSRWTGDYNEQFF. In DNA, the CDR3 is TGTGCCAGCAGTCGATGGACAGGGGATTACAATGAGCAGTTCTTC.

This clonotype was detected only a few times. V is TRBV28 and J is TRBJ1-2, with D perhaps matching TRBD1 (6 bases). Germline lookup yields CDR1 MDHEN and CDR2 SYDVKM. The CDR3 spans 12 residues. CDR3 sequence (DNA): TGTGCTTGTTCCGGGGGGCGGGATGGCTACACCTTC. Translation: CACSGGRDGYTF.

Notes on this clonotype: A junction boundary mismatches the germline segment, possibly from a read error. The gene calls are TRBV11-2 and TRBJ2-1; D perhaps matches TRBD2 (5 bases). The germline V gene has CDR1 SGHAT and CDR2 FQNNGV. The length of the CDR3 is 14 residues. The CDR3 DNA reads TGTGCCAGCCAGGCCCCGGGGAAAGGCAATGAGCAGTTATTC. Residues: CASQAPGKGNEQLF.

V usage is TRBV9 and J usage is TRBJ2-5; D possibly uses TRBD1 or TRBD2 (7 bases each). This CDR3 has 14 residues. Per the germline V gene, CDR1 is SGDLS and CDR2 is YYNGEE. V was pared by 2 bases and J by 5 bases, with 13 bases between. The CDR3 sequence is CASSVQGGTETQYF. In DNA form, the CDR3 reads TGTGCCAGCAGCGTTCAGGGGGGGACTGAGACCCAGTACTTC.

A remark on this clonotype: Given a much more abundant clone one base away, this may be a read error. The chain links TRBV28 to TRBJ2-5; 9 positions match TRBD2. Germline V gives CDR1 MDHEN, CDR2 SYDVKM. This CDR3 spans 15 amino acids. J lost 11 bases, V lost 4 bases, and 14 bases had no gene match. The CDR3 here is CASSSSGRWYNEQYF. CDR3 bases: TGTGCCAGCAGTTCCAGCGGGAGGTGGTACAATGAGCAGTACTTC.

The chain couples TRBV12-3 or TRBV12-4 to TRBJ1-2; D is unresolved. The CDR3 length is 14 residues. Trimming took 3 bases from V and 3 from J, leaving 11 bases between them. The DNA for the CDR3 is TGTGCCAGCAGTTTCGGATTTGGAGACTATGGCTACACCTTC. Amino acid sequence: CASSFGFGDYGYTF.

Written as DNA, the CDR3 is TGTGCCAGCAGTCCACTAATGGGGCTTGGTATATATGGCTACACCTTC. Translating it yields CASSPLMGLGIYGYTF. The V gene is TRBV28, the J gene TRBJ1-2; possible D gene TRBD1, 5 bases. V was clipped by 5 bases and J by 5 bases, with 21 bases between them. This CDR3 has 16 amino acids. Germline V gene lookup returns CDR1 MDHEN and CDR2 SYDVKM.

Only a few counts were recorded for this clonotype. This chain links TRBV12-3 or TRBV12-4 with TRBJ2-5, with no clear D. The CDR3 is made up of 13 amino acids. The V end was cut by 8 bases, the J end by 2 bases, with 12 bases between. The CDR3 region is CASSAEEQETQYF. Written as DNA, the CDR3 is TGTGCCAGCTCGGCAGAGGAACAAGAGACCCAGTACTTC.